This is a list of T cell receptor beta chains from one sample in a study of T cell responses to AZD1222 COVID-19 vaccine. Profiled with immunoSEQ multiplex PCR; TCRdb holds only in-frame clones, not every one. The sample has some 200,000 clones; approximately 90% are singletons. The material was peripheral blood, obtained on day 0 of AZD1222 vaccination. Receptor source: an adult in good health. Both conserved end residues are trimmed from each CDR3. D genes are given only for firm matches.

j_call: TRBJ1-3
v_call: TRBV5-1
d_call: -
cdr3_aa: ASSLATGGNTIY

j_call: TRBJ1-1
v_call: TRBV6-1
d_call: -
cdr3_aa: ASSEFLDTEAF

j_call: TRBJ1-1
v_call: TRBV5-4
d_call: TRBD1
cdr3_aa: ASSTSRGLTEAF

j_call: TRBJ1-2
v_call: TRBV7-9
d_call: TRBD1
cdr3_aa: ASSLMTGDDGYT

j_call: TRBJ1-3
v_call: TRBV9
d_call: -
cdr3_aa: ASSPYQEHVGNTIY

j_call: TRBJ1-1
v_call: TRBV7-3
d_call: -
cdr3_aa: ASSRIGGGNTEAF

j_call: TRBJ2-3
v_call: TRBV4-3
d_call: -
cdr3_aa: ASSQEFIGPDTQY

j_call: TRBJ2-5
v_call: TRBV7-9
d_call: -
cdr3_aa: ASSPRGFLQETQY

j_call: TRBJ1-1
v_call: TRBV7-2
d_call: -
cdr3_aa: ASSLDRVNTEAF

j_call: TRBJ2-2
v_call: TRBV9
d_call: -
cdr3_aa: ASSVQVKLF

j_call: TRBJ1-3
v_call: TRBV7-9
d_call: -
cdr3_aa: ASSSSKTGTSGNTIY